The 28 T cell receptor beta chains in this list originate from one sample, sequenced in a study of blood T cell repertoires in COVID-19. Profiling relied on immunoSEQ multiplex PCR, and the TCRdb table lists in-frame clones only, not all of them. The sample yields roughly 200,000 clones, about 80% seen once. The sample consisted of PBMCs or T cells enriched from blood (not recorded which). Every receptor here comes from a woman between 50 and 59 years old who had been exposed to COVID-19.

This clone appeared a few times. The chain joins TRBV29-1 to TRBJ1-2; D is unresolved. Germline V lookup: CDR1 SQVTM, CDR2 ANQGSEA. The CDR3 covers 13 residues. Trimming shortened V by 6 bases and J by 6 bases, and 17 bases separated the two germline ends. Written as DNA, the CDR3 is TGCAGCGTATCTAACCGGGAGGGTGATGGCTACACCTTC. Translation gives CSVSNREGDGYTF. Variable domain in full (rest from reference TRBV29-1 and TRBJ1-2): SAVISQKPSRDICQRGTSLTIQCQVDSQVTMMFWYRQQPGQSLTLIATANQGSEATYESGFVIDKFPISRPNLTFSTLTVSNMSPEDSSIYLCSVSNREGDGYTFGSGTRLTVV.

The CDR3, as DNA: TGTGCCAGCAGCAAAGCGCGGTACAGGGGGAACACTGAAGCTTTCTTT. As protein: CASSKARYRGNTEAFF. V and J are TRBV21-1 and TRBJ1-1; the table's D call, TRBD1, has no DNA check behind it. TRBV21-1 is designated a pseudogene. The length of the CDR3 is 16 residues.

The CDR3: CASSFSGHSNTEAFF. CDR3 coding DNA: TGTGCCAGCAGCTTCTCGGGACATTCGAACACTGAAGCTTTCTTT. The genes are TRBV5-6 and TRBJ1-1; weak D call: TRBD1 (6 bases). The V gene's germline CDR1 is SGHDT and CDR2 YYEEEE. V shed 2 bases and J shed 1 base, with 12 bases lying between them. CDR3 length: 15 residues.

The chain employs TRBV19 and TRBJ1-5, with 8 bases fitting TRBD1. The CDR3 length is 15 residues. The junction had 11 bases not matched to a gene; V was cut back by 6 bases and J by 7 bases. CDR1 and CDR2 (germline): LNHDA, SQIVND (reference sequence). CDR3 DNA sequence: TGTGCCAGTAGCCGGGACCCAAGGACAGGGCAGCCCCAGCATTTT. This codes for CASSRDPRTGQPQHF. The variable domain in full, with the rest retrieved from reference TRBV19 and TRBJ1-5, is DGGITQSPKYLFRKEGQNVTLSCEQNLNHDAMYWYRQDPGQGLRLIYYSQIVNDFQKGDIAEGYSVSREKKESFPLTVTSAQKNPTAFYLCASSRDPRTGQPQHFGDGTRLSIL.

This clone occurred once. The chain couples TRBV5-4 to TRBJ2-5, with D maybe TRBD1 (6 bases). Looked up from germline, CDR1 is SGHNT and CDR2 is YYREEE (reference sequence). V was shortened by 2 bases and J by 5 bases, with 10 bases between the two germline ends. This CDR3 region has 13 residues. The CDR3 here is CASSFTGQETQYF. As DNA, the CDR3 is TGTGCCAGCAGCTTTACAGGGCAGGAGACCCAGTACTTC.

The chain couples TRBV7-2 to TRBJ1-1; possible D gene TRBD1, 5 bases. This CDR3 has 16 residues. The V and J ends lost 2 bases and 1 base respectively, with 14 bases between them. Germline-derived CDR1 and CDR2 are SGHTA and FQGNSA. The CDR3 protein is CASSLLPGGSNTEAFF. CDR3 bases: TGTGCCAGCAGCTTACTTCCGGGGGGGTCGAACACTGAAGCTTTCTTT.

This clone has just one count. This chain joins TRBV6-5 and TRBJ2-1; D gene uncertain. Looked up from germline, CDR1 is MNHEY and CDR2 is SVGAGI. The CDR3 covers 11 residues. Trimming took off 2 bases at V and 8 bases at J, with 4 bases between the two ends. The CDR3 reads CASSYRDEQFF. The CDR3 DNA is TGTGCCAGCAGTTACCGTGATGAGCAGTTCTTC.

The chain has TRBV5-1 and TRBJ1-5, with 8 positions matching TRBD1. Germline values: CDR1 SGHRS, CDR2 YFSETQ. The CDR3 covers 15 residues. V lost 2 bases to trimming and J lost 8 bases; unmatched junction nucleotides: 9. The CDR3 DNA reads as TGCGCCAGCAGCTTAACAGGGGGTGAAGAGGAGCCCCAGCATTTT. Amino acids: CASSLTGGEEEPQHF.

The V gene is TRBV4-2, the J gene TRBJ2-1; 13 positions agree with TRBD2. CDR1 and CDR2 from the germline V gene are LGHNA and YNFKEQ. The CDR3 loop spans 15 amino acids. V trimming: 4 bases; J trimming: 6 bases; junction bases outside the gene matches: 3. In nucleotides, the CDR3 is TGTGCCAGCAGCCCCGGGACTAGCGGGGCCAATGAGCAGTTCTTC. Protein: CASSPGTSGANEQFF.

This clone appeared once. CDR3 DNA: TGTGCCAGTAGTAGGGTGTCTAGCGGTAACACCGGGGAGCTGTTTTTT. Amino acids: CASSRVSSGNTGELFF. The chain recombines TRBV19 with TRBJ2-2; TRBD2 matches 7 bases. Germline V gene sequence: CDR1 LNHDA, CDR2 SQIVND (reference sequence). The CDR3 consists of 16 residues. J was trimmed by 2 bases and V by 4 bases; bases with no gene match: 7. Based on the CDR3 plus reference TRBV19 and TRBJ2-2, the full variable domain is DGGITQSPKYLFRKEGQNVTLSCEQNLNHDAMYWYRQDPGQGLRLIYYSQIVNDFQKGDIAEGYSVSREKKESFPLTVTSAQKNPTAFYLCASSRVSSGNTGELFFGEGSRLTVL.

This chain connects TRBV2 to TRBJ2-5; 16 nucleotides align to TRBD2. The CDR3 loop spans 18 amino acids. V dropped 5 bases and J dropped 7; count of bases not matched to a gene: 13. CDR1 and CDR2 from the germline V gene are SNHLY and FYNNEI. The CDR3 spells CASSSRPGTSGGAGTQYF. As DNA, the CDR3 is TGTGCCAGCAGTTCTCGTCCCGGGACTAGCGGGGGGGCAGGGACCCAGTACTTC.

This sequence joins TRBV6-6 and TRBJ2-7; TRBD1 matches 8 bases. The germline V gene has CDR1 MNHNY and CDR2 SVGAGI (reference sequence). CDR3 length: 13 amino acids. V gave up 2 bases and J gave up 5 bases; unmatched junction bases: 2. CDR3 sequence reads: CASSYGRGHEQYF. The CDR3 DNA reads TGTGCCAGCAGTTACGGCAGGGGGCACGAGCAGTACTTC.

This rearrangement joins TRBV11-2 to TRBJ1-2, with 7 positions matching TRBD1. Germline V gene sequence: CDR1 SGHAT, CDR2 FQNNGV. The ends lost 5 bases at V and 8 bases at J; junction bases unmatched: 11. The CDR3 spans 14 residues. CDR3 nucleotides: TGTGCCAGCAGCCTTTCACCCCCAGGGGGAGGCTACACCTTC. Amino acids: CASSLSPPGGGYTF.

This chain links TRBV6-5 with TRBJ1-1, with D possibly matching TRBD1 (6 bases). From germline, CDR1 is MNHEY and CDR2 SVGAGI. The V gene lost 2 bases and the J gene lost 1 base, with 11 bases spanning the gap. This CDR3 is built from 15 residues. CDR3 DNA sequence: TGTGCCAGCAGTTACGGGGGGGCTAGGAACACTGAAGCTTTCTTT. This gives the protein CASSYGGARNTEAFF.

The rearrangement joins TRBV14 to TRBJ2-1; TRBD2 is a possible D gene (6 bases). This CDR3 comprises 19 residues. The germline V gene encodes CDR1 SGHDN and CDR2 FVKESK. V was cut by 0 bases and J by 4 bases, with 22 bases left in between. The CDR3 is CASSQDRLGWRGTYNEQFF. For the CDR3, the DNA is TGTGCCAGCAGCCAAGATCGATTAGGTTGGCGGGGTACGTACAATGAGCAGTTCTTC.

The chain recombines TRBV28 with TRBJ1-6; 9 bases are shared with TRBD1. This CDR3 spans 16 amino acids. V lost 5 bases and J lost 10; bases outside the gene matches: 12. Germline V gene lookup returns CDR1 MDHEN and CDR2 SYDVKM. The CDR3 DNA follows: TGTGCCAGCAGTCGCGATAACAGGGGGCGTTGGTCACCCCTCCACTTT. As protein: CASSRDNRGRWSPLHF. The variable domain in full, with the rest retrieved from reference TRBV28 and TRBJ1-6, is DVKVTQSSRYLVKRTGEKVFLECVQDMDHENMFWYRQDPGLGLRLIYFSYDVKMKEKGDIPEGYSVSREKKERFSLILESASTNQTSMYLCASSRDNRGRWSPLHFGNGTRLTVT.

The chain recombines TRBV7-8 with TRBJ1-2; 9 bases match TRBD1. The V segment lost 5 bases and the J segment 2 bases; nucleotides outside the gene matches: 6. CDR3 length equals 15 residues. The germline gives CDR1 SGHVS, CDR2 FQNEAQ. The CDR3 bases are TGTGCCAGCAGCACAAGACAGGGGGTCAACTATGGCTACACCTTC. It specifies CASSTRQGVNYGYTF.

The CDR3 nucleotides read TGTGCCAGCGCTCGCGGGAGCACTGAAGCTTTCTTT. It codes for CASARGSTEAFF. The V and J genes are TRBV6-5 and TRBJ1-1; D not certain. The CDR3 loop spans 12 amino acids. Germline V gene lookup returns CDR1 MNHEY and CDR2 SVGAGI. V was shortened by 8 bases and J by 4 bases, with 11 bases between the two germline ends.

This clone appeared a single time. J is TRBJ1-2 and V is TRBV5-1; 7 nucleotides line up with TRBD1. The CDR3 is made up of 15 amino acids. CDR1 is SGHRS, CDR2 YFSETQ, per germline. The trim removed 0 bases at V and 5 bases at J, leaving 7 bases unmatched. The CDR3 DNA reads TGCGCCAGCAGCTTGGAAGGGGGCGCCCCTTATGGCTACACCTTC. Residues: CASSLEGGAPYGYTF.

This chain joins TRBV5-8 and TRBJ1-1, with D maybe TRBD1 (6 bases). V was trimmed by 2 bases and J by 7 bases, leaving 6 bases between them. In germline, CDR1 is SGHTS, CDR2 YDEGEE. The CDR3 totals 11 residues. The CDR3 nucleotides read TGTGCCAGCAGCTTCAGGGGTGAAGCTTTCTTT. Residues: CASSFRGEAFF.

The chain carries TRBV29-1 and TRBJ1-6; the match to TRBD1 covers 7 bases. The J segment lost 7 bases and the V segment lost 4 bases, leaving 4 bases of the junction unmatched. Germline assignment: CDR1 SQVTM and CDR2 ANQGSEA. The CDR3 runs to 13 residues. The CDR3 here is CSVGTGLNSPLHF. CDR3 nucleotides: TGCAGCGTTGGGACAGGCTTGAATTCACCCCTCCACTTT. Complete variable domain (other parts from reference TRBV29-1 and TRBJ1-6): SAVISQKPSRDICQRGTSLTIQCQVDSQVTMMFWYRQQPGQSLTLIATANQGSEATYESGFVIDKFPISRPNLTFSTLTVSNMSPEDSSIYLCSVGTGLNSPLHFGNGTRLTVT.

This sequence joins TRBV25-1 and TRBJ1-1; D is ambiguous. V lost 6 bases and J lost 4, with 18 bases in between. Germline CDR1 and CDR2: MGHDK and SYGVNS. The CDR3 extends over 15 amino acids. CDR3 nucleotides: TGTGCCAGCAGCCCTCGGGCGGGCTGGGGCACTGAAGCTTTCTTT. This translates into CASSPRAGWGTEAFF.

The J gene is TRBJ1-2, the V gene TRBV3-1 (or the pseudogene TRBV3-2), with D tentatively TRBD1 (6 bases). The CDR3 consists of 18 residues. CDR1 is LGHDT, CDR2 YNNKEL, per germline (reference sequence). The ends were cut back, 4 bases at V and 3 bases at J, with 24 bases in the middle. This CDR3 reads CASSPVHRLRGRDYGYTF. The CDR3 nucleotides are TGTGCCAGCAGCCCCGTCCACCGCCTCAGGGGTAGGGACTATGGCTACACCTTC.

As concerns this clone: Other DNA sequences from this sample encode an identical CDR3 as well. The chain carries TRBV18 and TRBJ2-5, with D uncertain. The V end lost 1 base, the J end lost 5 bases, and 5 bases lay between the germline ends. The CDR3 is made up of 12 amino acids. Germline-derived CDR1 and CDR2 are KGHSH and LQKENI. Here the CDR3 reads CASSPLRETQYF. The CDR3 DNA follows: TGTGCCAGCTCACCACTCAGGGAGACCCAGTACTTC.

The chain links TRBV6-1 to TRBJ1-3; 10 nucleotides match TRBD1. V lost 2 bases, J lost 8 bases, and 3 bases stayed unmatched. Germline V gene sequence: CDR1 MNHNS, CDR2 SASEGT. The CDR3 is 14 residues long. The CDR3 sequence: CASSERDRGDTIYF. Here the CDR3 DNA reads TGTGCCAGCAGTGAACGGGACAGGGGTGACACCATATATTTT.

The rearrangement uses TRBV19 and TRBJ1-1; 9 bases match TRBD1. V was clipped by 4 bases and J by 6 bases; unmatched bases: 12. CDR3 length: 16 residues. CDR1 is LNHDA and CDR2 is SQIVND in the germline V gene (reference sequence). The CDR3 bases are TGTGCCAGTAGTACCACGGGACAGGGACATTTCGCTGAAGCTTTCTTT. Amino acid sequence: CASSTTGQGHFAEAFF.

This clone was counted a single time. This chain connects TRBV7-9 to TRBJ2-5, with 8 positions matching TRBD2. J gave up 5 bases and V 5 bases, and 7 bases lay outside the gene matches. The CDR3 runs to 14 residues. Per the germline V gene, CDR1 is SEHNR and CDR2 is FQNEAQ (reference sequence). The CDR3 DNA is TGTGCCAGCAGCCCGGGGGGGGCGAGGGAGACCCAGTACTTC. Protein product: CASSPGGARETQYF.

The V and J genes are TRBV7-2 and TRBJ1-1; D is unclear. The V and J ends lost 0 bases and 2 bases respectively, with 7 bases between them. Per the germline V gene, CDR1 is SGHTA and CDR2 is FQGNSA. The CDR3 is 14 residues long. CDR3 in DNA: TGTGCCAGCAGCTTAGCGGCAGTCAACACTGAAGCTTTCTTT. Protein product: CASSLAAVNTEAFF. Using reference TRBV7-2 and TRBJ1-1 for the parts outside the CDR3, the full variable domain is GAGVSQSPSNKVTEKGKDVELRCDPISGHTALYWYRQSLGQGLEFLIYFQGNSAPDKSGLPSDRFSAERTGGSVSTLTIQRTQQEDSAVYLCASSLAAVNTEAFFGQGTRLTVV.